The 3 T cell receptor beta chains reported below all come from one sample, sequenced in a study of blood T cell repertoires in COVID-19. This table comes from immunoSEQ multiplex PCR, and its TCRdb copy is limited to in-frame clones, with some not included. This sample has some 300,000 clones, with roughly 86% found just once. The sequencing input was peripheral blood. The origin of the receptors is a man between 65 and 85 years old with acute or convalescent COVID-19.

The chain uses TRBV28 and TRBJ2-1; 7 bases are shared with TRBD2. In germline, CDR1 is MDHEN, CDR2 SYDVKM. The trim removed 7 bases at V and 8 bases at J, leaving 14 bases unmatched. The CDR3 runs 15 residues. CDR3 sequence (DNA): TGTGCCAGCACACCAGCGGGATTTTTCAGCGATGAGCAGTTCTTC. Translated, it gives CASTPAGFFSDEQFF.

The rearrangement joins TRBV10-3 to TRBJ2-7, with D unresolved. Trimming took off 6 bases at V and 2 bases at J, with 11 bases between the two ends. The CDR3 totals 13 residues. Germline values: CDR1 ENHRY, CDR2 SYGVKD. The CDR3 region has the DNA TGTGCCATCAGGGCCGACAAAGCCTACGAGCAGTACTTC. As protein: CAIRADKAYEQYF.

The chain carries TRBV18 and TRBJ1-3; D not resolved. The CDR3 runs to 14 residues. Per germline, CDR1 KGHSH and CDR2 LQKENI. Deletions cut 3 bases from V and 4 bases from J, with 10 bases between. The CDR3 nucleotides are TGTGCCAGCTCACCGGGCGGGATCGGAAACACCATATATTTT. Encoded protein: CASSPGGIGNTIYF.